The text below deals with one T cell receptor beta chain. Its target is not known. The CDR3 extends over 16 amino acids. The V gene end was trimmed by 2 bases and the J gene end by 8 bases; junction bases not matched to a gene: 9. Per the germline V gene, CDR1 is MNHEY and CDR2 is SVGAGI. The sample belongs to a study of shared clonotypes between healthy human individuals. Deep level was the assay's run setting. Splitting of each subset's genomic DNA was done evenly across several immunoSEQ plates. Measured with immunoSEQ multiplex PCR; TCRdb has only the in-frame clones, and not every one. Of 1,100,000 or so clones in the sample, more than 75% are singletons; the top ten hold approximately 0.5%. Study results and caveats: The study generally estimated greater richness for naive than memory subsets.

The genes are TRBV6-5 and TRBJ1-2; 12 nucleotides align to TRBD1. The sequenced sample was memory CD4+ T cells from PBMCs. Subset meaning: CD45RA-negative fraction. The sequence was collected from a man younger than 35 in good health. Some clones in this sample may be carry-over from other donors' samples. This chain's CDR3 is CASSYATGTGGRGYTF. CDR3 coding DNA: TGTGCCAGCAGTTACGCAACCGGGACAGGGGGCAGGGGCTACACCTTC.